This is a list of T cell receptor beta chains from one sample in a study of T cell responses to AZD1222 COVID-19 vaccine. Sequenced by immunoSEQ multiplex PCR; TCRdb stores in-frame clones only, minus some. The sample lists 120,000 to 150,000 clones, over 80% occurring once. Sequenced here: peripheral blood, sampled on day 0 of MenACWY control vaccination. The source is an adult in good health. CDR3s include the opening cysteine and the closing phenylalanine or tryptophan. Each record gives: clone size, D gene, V gene, J gene, CDR3 protein, CDR3 DNA. The D gene is left open where the match is weak. Only part of the rows carry a size: once, few, many, or a class if the clone is expanded.

.	.	TRBV6-2/TRBV6-3	TRBJ2-7	CASSRLGDRLNEQYF	TGTGCCAGCAGTCGCTTGGGGGATCGCTTGAACGAGCAGTACTTC
.	.	TRBV25-1	TRBJ2-6	CASSAVSGANVLTF	TGTGCCAGCAGTGCGGTGTCTGGGGCCAACGTCCTGACTTTC
once	TRBD1	TRBV18	TRBJ1-4	CASSPGTVNEKLFF	TGTGCCAGCTCACCCGGGACAGTTAATGAAAAACTGTTTTTT
.	TRBD1	TRBV25-1	TRBJ2-2	CASRQGARTGELFF	TGTGCCAGCAGACAGGGGGCGCGGACCGGGGAGCTGTTTTTT
few	.	TRBV5-1	TRBJ1-1	CATHRTGGADGTTEAFF	TGCGCCACCCACCGTACGGGGGGCGCCGACGGTACCACTGAAGCTTTCTTT
.	TRBD1	TRBV7-3	TRBJ2-6	CASSSTGTSGANVLTF	TGTGCCAGCAGCTCGACAGGGACCTCTGGGGCCAACGTCCTGACTTTC
.	TRBD1	TRBV27	TRBJ1-5	CASSFTGGNQPQHF	TGTGCCAGCAGTTTTACAGGGGGCAATCAGCCCCAGCATTTT
.	.	TRBV19	TRBJ1-1	CASSMPQMNTEAFF	TGTGCCAGTAGTATGCCACAGATGAACACTGAAGCTTTCTTT
.	.	TRBV6-5	TRBJ2-3	CASSPDIYTDTQYF	TGTGCCAGCAGTCCGGACATTTACACAGATACGCAGTATTTT
.	TRBD2	TRBV5-1	TRBJ2-5	CASSLEGTGRAQYF	TGCGCCAGCAGCTTGGAGGGGACCGGGAGGGCCCAGTACTTC
.	TRBD1	TRBV19	TRBJ1-1	CASSRRGQGGTEAFF	TGTGCCAGTAGCCGCAGGGGACAGGGGGGGACTGAAGCTTTCTTT
.	.	TRBV27	TRBJ2-7	CASRPTLRGAHEQYF	TGTGCCAGCAGGCCCACTTTGAGGGGGGCCCACGAGCAGTACTTC
.	TRBD2	TRBV5-1	TRBJ2-1	CASSLRTSGGAYNEQFF	TGCGCCAGCAGCCTTAGGACTAGCGGGGGAGCCTACAATGAGCAGTTCTTC
.	.	TRBV3-1/TRBV3-2	TRBJ1-3	CASSSTRLRSGNTIYF	TGTGCCAGCAGCTCCACGAGGCTACGCTCTGGAAACACCATATATTTT
.	.	TRBV9	TRBJ2-3	CASSVGGEPYTQYF	TGTGCCAGCAGCGTGGGCGGGGAGCCCTATACGCAGTATTTT
.	.	TRBV27	TRBJ1-2	CASSSKGLLYGYTF	TGTGCCAGCAGTTCAAAGGGACTCCTCTATGGCTACACCTTC
.	.	TRBV27	TRBJ1-4	CASSLGNEKLFF	TGTGCCAGCAGTTTGGGAAATGAAAAACTGTTTTTT
few	.	TRBV13	TRBJ1-5	CASSFGPSSNQPQHF	TGTGCCAGCAGCTTCGGACCCAGTAGCAATCAGCCCCAGCATTTT
.	TRBD1	TRBV6-5	TRBJ1-5	CASSLTGYNQPQHF	TGTGCCAGCAGCCTGACAGGGTACAATCAGCCCCAGCATTTT
.	.	TRBV12-5	TRBJ1-2	CASGLGLANYGYTF	TGTGCTAGTGGTTTGGGGCTAGCTAACTATGGCTACACCTTC
.	.	TRBV6-1	TRBJ1-4	CASSEGGRGEKLFF	TGTGCCAGCAGTGAAGGTGGAAGGGGCGAAAAACTGTTTTTT
.	.	TRBV18	TRBJ2-3	CASSPTSRTVGTDTQYF	TGTGCCAGCTCACCTACCTCTCGGACGGTTGGCACAGATACGCAGTATTTT
.	.	TRBV25-1	TRBJ2-2	CASSHGQSNTGELFF	TGTGCCAGCAGCCATGGACAGTCGAACACCGGGGAGCTGTTTTTT
.	TRBD2	TRBV5-1	TRBJ2-1	CASSLETSGGHNEQFF	TGCGCCAGCAGCTTGGAAACTAGCGGGGGACACAATGAGCAGTTCTTC
.	.	TRBV5-1	TRBJ2-7	CASSLGSVGVNEQYF	TGCGCCAGCAGCTTGGGGTCGGTTGGGGTAAACGAGCAGTACTTC
.	.	TRBV9	TRBJ1-1	CASSVEGKNTEAFF	TGTGCCAGCAGCGTAGAGGGGAAGAACACTGAAGCTTTCTTT
.	TRBD2	TRBV14	TRBJ2-1	CASSLGLAGARGEQFF	TGTGCCAGCAGCCTGGGACTAGCGGGAGCAAGAGGGGAGCAGTTCTTC
.	TRBD2	TRBV6-4	TRBJ2-1	CASSVGSGGPNEQFF	TGTGCCAGCAGTGTGGGTAGCGGGGGGCCAAATGAGCAGTTCTTC
.	TRBD1	TRBV6-5	TRBJ1-2	CASNPGQGFYGYTF	TGTGCCAGCAATCCGGGACAGGGGTTCTATGGCTACACCTTC
.	TRBD1	TRBV9	TRBJ2-3	CASSGWTGGTDTQYF	TGTGCCAGCAGCGGATGGACAGGGGGCACAGATACGCAGTATTTT
.	.	TRBV30	TRBJ1-1	CAWRVGTPGAEAFF	TGTGCCTGGAGGGTTGGAACCCCCGGGGCTGAAGCTTTCTTT
.	.	TRBV7-9	TRBJ1-3	CASSLDGSGNTIYF	TGTGCCAGCAGCTTAGACGGCTCTGGAAACACCATATATTTT
.	.	TRBV28	TRBJ1-3	CASSLSNTIYF	TGTGCCAGCAGTTTGTCGAACACCATATATTTT
once	TRBD1	TRBV25-1	TRBJ1-6	CASTPRQGRYSPLHF	TGTGCCAGCACCCCTCGACAGGGGCGCTATTCACCCCTCCACTTT
.	.	TRBV3-1/TRBV3-2	TRBJ2-7	CASSQGFSNEQYF	TGTGCCAGCAGCCAAGGTTTTTCTAACGAGCAGTACTTC
.	.	TRBV19	TRBJ1-2	CASSTTGGGPNYGYTF	TGTGCCAGTAGTACTACAGGTGGGGGACCTAACTATGGCTACACCTTC
.	.	TRBV30	TRBJ1-6	CAWSVRQGRSPLHF	TGTGCCTGGAGTGTGAGGCAGGGACGTTCACCCCTCCACTTT
.	TRBD1	TRBV7-3	TRBJ1-2	CASSVGQGGYGYTF	TGTGCCAGCAGCGTCGGACAGGGTGGCTATGGCTACACCTTC
once	.	TRBV7-9	TRBJ2-1	CASSLEGPVNEQFF	TGTGCCAGCAGCTTAGAAGGCCCGGTTAATGAGCAGTTCTTC
.	TRBD1	TRBV18	TRBJ1-4	CASSPRGQANEKLFF	TGTGCCAGCTCACCAAGGGGGCAGGCTAATGAAAAACTGTTTTTT
.	TRBD1	TRBV15	TRBJ1-1	CATSRGTGSNPNTEAFF	TGTGCCACCAGCAGAGGGACAGGGAGTAACCCGAACACTGAAGCTTTCTTT
.	.	TRBV6-6	TRBJ1-5	CASSWVSNQPQHF	TGTGCCAGCAGTTGGGTGTCCAATCAGCCCCAGCATTTT
.	.	TRBV9	TRBJ1-2	CASSPEIGPPNF	TGTGCCAGCAGCCCTGAGATAGGGCCGCCTAACTTC